The source of this T cell receptor (beta chain) is a study of blood T cells in healthy people across ages. It was with a sample-barcoded 5' primer and a J-beta primer mix that a second PCR of about 6 to 12 cycles was run. From the 5' RACE reads, TCRdb called clonotypes with MiXCR, one entry per CDR3 protein. Of fewer than 1,200,000 distinct CDR3 sequences listed, under 30% are singletons. The germline CDR1 and CDR2 sequences are DFQATT and SNEGSKA (reference sequence). V was clipped by 6 bases and J by 1 base, with 10 bases between them. This CDR3 contains 12 residues. A further study also used this sample, focusing on T cells of mothers and their children.

The specimen sequenced was blood. The genes are TRBV20-1 and TRBJ2-7, with D maybe TRBD1 (5 bases). The receptor's source is a girl aged 2 to 9 in good health. In nucleotides, the CDR3 is TGCAGTGCCAACCAGGGTTCCTACGAGCAGTACTTC. Protein: CSANQGSYEQYF.